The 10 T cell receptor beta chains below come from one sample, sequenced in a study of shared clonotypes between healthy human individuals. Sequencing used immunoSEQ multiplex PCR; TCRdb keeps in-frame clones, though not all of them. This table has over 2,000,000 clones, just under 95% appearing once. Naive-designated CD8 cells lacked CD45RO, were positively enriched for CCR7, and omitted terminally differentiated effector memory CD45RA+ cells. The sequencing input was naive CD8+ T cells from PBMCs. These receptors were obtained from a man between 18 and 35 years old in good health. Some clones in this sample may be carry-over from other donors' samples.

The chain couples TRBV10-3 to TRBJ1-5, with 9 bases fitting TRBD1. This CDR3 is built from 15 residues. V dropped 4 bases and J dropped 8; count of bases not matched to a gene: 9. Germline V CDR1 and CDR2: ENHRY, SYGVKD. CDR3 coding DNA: TGTGCCATCAGTGCTAGGACAGGGGCGGGGGAGCCCCAGCATTTT. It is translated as CAISARTGAGEPQHF.

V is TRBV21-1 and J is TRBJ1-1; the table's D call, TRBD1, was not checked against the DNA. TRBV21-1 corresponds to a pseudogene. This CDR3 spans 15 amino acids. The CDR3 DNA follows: TGTGCCAGCAGCGCCTTGGGGACAGCTCTTCCTGCGTCTTTCTTT. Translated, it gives CASSALGTALPASFF.

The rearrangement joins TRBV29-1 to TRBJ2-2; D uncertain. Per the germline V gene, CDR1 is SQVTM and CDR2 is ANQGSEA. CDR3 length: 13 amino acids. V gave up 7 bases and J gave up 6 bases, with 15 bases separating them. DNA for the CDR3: TGCAGCGCGAAAGGGATTCGGCCCGGGGAGCTGTTTTTT. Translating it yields CSAKGIRPGELFF.

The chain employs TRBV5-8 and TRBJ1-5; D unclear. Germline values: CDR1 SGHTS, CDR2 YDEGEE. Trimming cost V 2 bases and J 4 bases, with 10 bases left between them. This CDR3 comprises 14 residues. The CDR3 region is CASSFRSWNQPQHF. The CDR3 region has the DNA TGTGCCAGCAGCTTTCGGAGCTGGAATCAGCCCCAGCATTTT.

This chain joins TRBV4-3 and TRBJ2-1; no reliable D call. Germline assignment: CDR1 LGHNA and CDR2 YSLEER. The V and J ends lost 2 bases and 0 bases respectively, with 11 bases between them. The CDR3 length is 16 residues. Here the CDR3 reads CASSQSARTSYNEQFF. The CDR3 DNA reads TGCGCCAGCAGCCAATCTGCAAGGACCTCCTACAATGAGCAGTTCTTC.

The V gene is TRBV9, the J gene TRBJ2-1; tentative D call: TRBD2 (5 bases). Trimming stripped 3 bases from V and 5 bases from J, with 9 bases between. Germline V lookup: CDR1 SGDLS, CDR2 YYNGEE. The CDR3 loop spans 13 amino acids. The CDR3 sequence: CASSARLNNEQFF. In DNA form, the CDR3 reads TGTGCCAGCAGCGCCAGACTAAACAATGAGCAGTTCTTC. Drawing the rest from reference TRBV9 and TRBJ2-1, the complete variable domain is DSGVTQTPKHLITATGQRVTLRCSPRSGDLSVYWYQQSLDQGLQFLIQYYNGEERAKGNILERFSAQQFPDLHSELNLSSLELGDSALYFCASSARLNNEQFFGPGTRLTVL.

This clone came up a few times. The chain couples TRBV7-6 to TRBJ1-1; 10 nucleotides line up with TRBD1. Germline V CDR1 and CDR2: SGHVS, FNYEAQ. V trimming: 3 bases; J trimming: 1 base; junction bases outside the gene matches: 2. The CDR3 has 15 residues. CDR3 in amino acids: CASSLTGGWNTEAFF. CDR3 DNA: TGTGCCAGCAGCTTGACAGGGGGCTGGAACACTGAAGCTTTCTTT.

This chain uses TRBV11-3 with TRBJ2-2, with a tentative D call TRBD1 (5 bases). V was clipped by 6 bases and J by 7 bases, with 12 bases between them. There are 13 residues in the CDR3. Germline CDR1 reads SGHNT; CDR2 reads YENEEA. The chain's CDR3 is CASRGRLNGELFF. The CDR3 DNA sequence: TGTGCCAGCAGGGGGCGGCTGAACGGGGAGCTGTTTTTT.

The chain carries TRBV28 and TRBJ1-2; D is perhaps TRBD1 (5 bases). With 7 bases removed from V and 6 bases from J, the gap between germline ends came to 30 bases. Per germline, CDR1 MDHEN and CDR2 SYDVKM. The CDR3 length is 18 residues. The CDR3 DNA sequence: TGTGCCAGCAACTTGCGGGGGAGACATCGGAACGCCCATCATGGCTACACCTTC. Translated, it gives CASNLRGRHRNAHHGYTF.

The CDR3: CASSDGTSGADTQYF. CDR3 nucleotides: TGTGCCAGCAGTGACGGGACTAGCGGGGCAGATACGCAGTATTTT. The V gene is TRBV6-4, the J gene TRBJ2-3; 13 bases fit TRBD2. CDR1 and CDR2 (germline): MRHNA, SNTAGT. CDR3 length equals 15 residues. Trimming cost V 2 bases and J 4 bases; bases outside gene matches: 0.